This T cell receptor beta chain appears in the sequencing data of a study of blood T cell repertoires in COVID-19. Profiling relied on immunoSEQ multiplex PCR, and the TCRdb table lists in-frame clones only, not all of them. This sample has approximately 100,000 clones, with approximately 85% found just once. About this clone itself: Other DNA sequences within the sample encode an identical CDR3.

CDR1 and CDR2 from the germline V gene are DFQATT and SNEGSKA (reference sequence). Trimming removed 7 bases at V and 2 bases at J, with 8 bases between. This CDR3 comprises 11 residues. This rearrangement joins TRBV20-1 to TRBJ1-1, with D unresolved. Sequenced input: peripheral blood. This clonotype was sampled from a human donor in a cohort sampled during active COVID-19. The chain's CDR3 is CSGGLNTEAFF. Written as DNA, the CDR3 is TGCAGTGGAGGTCTTAACACTGAAGCTTTCTTT.